This TCR beta chain was captured by sequencing in a study of shared T cell receptors in the human thymus. TCRdb's copy holds only in-frame clones and misses some; the assay was immunoSEQ multiplex PCR. Of around 730,000 clones listed, 80% to 90% are singletons. This clone was seen just once. The CDR3 has 15 amino acids. V was cut by 10 bases and J by 0 bases, with 18 bases left in between. Germline assignment: CDR1 LNHDA and CDR2 SQIVND (reference sequence). The same specimen was also included in a second study, on human thymus T cells.

This rearrangement joins TRBV19 to TRBJ1-2, with a tentative D call TRBD1 (6 bases). The sequencing input was thymocytes. The TCR sequence derives from a girl in the first two years of life with a congenital heart defect. The CDR3 nucleotides read TGTGCCACCAGGTCCCCGGACAGAGCTAACTATGGCTACACCTTC. This codes for CATRSPDRANYGYTF.